This T cell receptor beta chain is from a study of T cell responses to AZD1222 COVID-19 vaccine. Notes on this clone: Its matching antigen is unknown.

Overall study results and limits: Dominant at 160-218 and 743-854, vaccine-associated CD4 TCRs also spanned spike.

Using immunoSEQ multiplex PCR, the repertoire was profiled, and TCRdb retains in-frame clones only, with some absent. Here the sample spans 150,000 to 200,000 clones, 80% to 95% being singletons. The CDR3 sequence is 14 residues long. The V and J ends lost 0 bases and 2 bases respectively, with 9 bases between them. CDR1 is SGDLS, CDR2 YYNGEE, per germline. Material: peripheral blood, obtained 28 days after the second AZD1222 dose. The V call is TRBV9, the J call TRBJ2-7; D is possibly TRBD2 (6 bases). The TCR was taken from an adult who received the AZD1222 COVID-19 vaccine. The CDR3 region has the DNA TGTGCCAGCAGCGTAGCCGGGGAGGCCTACGAGCAGTACTTC. Encoded protein: CASSVAGEAYEQYF.